The present T cell receptor beta chain was sequenced within a study of blood T cell repertoires in COVID-19 (dated by TCRdb to the early 2020s). Notes on the research overall: Samples from collaborators originated in the United States, Italy and Spain and spanned both the acute and convalescent phases of COVID-19. The prospective study material was composed of cDNA or gDNA derived from T cells, B-cell-depleted T cells, or PBMCs. The dataset comprised deeply sampled blood TCRbeta repertoires from subjects exposed to, actively infected with, or recovered from COVID-19. The repertoires were released in a freely available public database intended as a resource for research on the immune response to SARS-CoV-2. Samples were obtained from the ongoing ImmuneRACE study (first 160 participants) and from about 1,300 subjects provided by 6 global collaborators. Nearly every sample came with metadata listing a de-identified subject ID, COVID-19 status, age in years and sex. Where HLA class I and class II types were available, the types were taken from metadata supplied by the sample provider, not from assay-based typing.

Concerning this clone: Its antigen specificity is not known. No per-base quality is available; no much larger clone lies one base away.

Relative to germline, V is missing 2 bases and J is missing 4 bases, with 12 bases of the junction outside any gene match. The CDR3 numbers 18 residues from cysteine through phenylalanine. CDR3 DNA only is kept here, 54 bases in frame from base 1. Sequences MNHNS (CDR1) and SASEGT (CDR2) are obtained from the germline V gene. Collaborating institutions collected whole blood in K2EDTA tubes following their own protocols. For TCRbeta analysis, collaborators shipped samples in one of three forms: frozen whole blood, isolated PBMCs, or DNA extracted from either of those sample types. What the work shows at the level of the full study, not this receptor alone: How much clinical and demographic metadata was included differed by source and by participant, and the metadata was provided uncurated.

The immunoSEQ Assay, a bias-controlled multiplex PCR, was used to amplify TCRbeta CDR3 regions from genomic DNA. In the authors' own workflow: Nucleated cell counts per sample were estimated from amplification of reference gene primers within the assay. To quantify the absolute abundance of each unique TCRbeta CDR3 rearrangement, sequence reads were collapsed and filtered. For each sample, productive Simpson clonality was calculated by taking the square root of Simpson's diversity index across productive rearrangements. This is the immuneACCESS table as TCRdb keeps it, with only in-frame sequences that have V and J called. A part of the clones is gone; compared with another copy, unresolved V genes explain less than half, and the rest is unexplained. V and J calls and clone size are as listed in that table; D and trimming were resolved from the DNA. The sample table records approximately 190,000 clones; 85% to 90% of these occur just once. The ten largest clonotypes hold roughly 6% of the sample.

The sequence came from a man aged 35 to 55 with active or convalescent COVID-19. The chain is made from TRBV6-1 and TRBJ2-7; 12 middle bases align to TRBD2. Sequencing used peripheral blood. The CDR3 reads CASSERLAGAQGSYEQYF. The DNA sequence is TGTGCCAGCAGTGAACGACTAGCGGGGGCCCAAGGAAGTTACGAGCAGTACTTC.